The 15 T cell receptor beta chains given below trace back to one sample, sequenced in a study of blood T cell repertoires in COVID-19. TCRdb keeps only in-frame clones here, not all; method: immunoSEQ multiplex PCR. The sample consists of approximately 230,000 clones, about nine tenths of them appearing once. The specimen sequenced was PBMCs or T cells enriched from blood (not recorded which). These receptors all stem from a woman younger than 45 with acute COVID-19.

The chain joins TRBV6-2 or TRBV6-3 to TRBJ2-7, with 10 bases matching TRBD2. The CDR3 is made up of 14 amino acids. V shed 4 bases and J 2 bases; nucleotides not matched to a gene: 2. The V gene's germline CDR1 is MNHEY and CDR2 SVGEGT. For the CDR3, the DNA is TGTGCCAGCAGTTCTAGCGGGAGCACCTACGAGCAGTACTTC. Translation gives CASSSSGSTYEQYF.

V and J are TRBV3-1 (or the pseudogene TRBV3-2) and TRBJ1-6; D gene ambiguous. V lost 4 bases, J lost 10 bases, and 14 bases lay in between. This CDR3 is 14 amino acids long. Germline V lookup: CDR1 LGHDT, CDR2 YNNKEL (reference sequence). In nucleotides, the CDR3 is TGTGCCAGCAGCCTGGTTGAGGGAACGTCACCCCTCCACTTT. Translation gives CASSLVEGTSPLHF.

This chain links TRBV5-1 with TRBJ2-3; 10 nucleotides agree with TRBD2. Unmatched junction bases numbered 6, after V lost 6 bases and J lost 5 bases. CDR1 and CDR2 (germline): SGHRS, YFSETQ. The CDR3 is 14 residues long. The CDR3 DNA reads TGCGCCAGCACCCCGGGACTAGCGATAGATACGCAGTATTTT. Residues: CASTPGLAIDTQYF.

This sequence joins TRBV7-9 and TRBJ1-3; 8 nucleotides match TRBD1. Germline assignment: CDR1 SEHNR and CDR2 FQNEAQ (reference sequence). Trimming took 1 base from V and 1 from J; bases not matched to a gene: 3. CDR3 length: 16 residues. The CDR3 spells CASSLVRTGSGNTIYF. CDR3 nucleotides: TGTGCCAGCAGCTTAGTTCGGACAGGGTCTGGAAACACCATATATTTT.

A remark on this clone: At one end, the junction sequence differs from germline, possibly due to a read error. The chain carries TRBV5-6 and TRBJ2-7; no firm D call. The CDR3 consists of 14 residues. Germline V CDR1 and CDR2: SGHDT, YYEEEE. CDR3 nucleotide sequence: TGTGCCAGCAGCTTCGGTGAGGTTTCCTTCGAGCAGTACTTC. This encodes CASSFGEVSFEQYF.

This clone appeared a single time. CDR3 in amino acids: CASSRSGTESNTEAFF. DNA of the CDR3: TGCGCCAGCAGCAGAAGTGGGACAGAGAGTAACACTGAAGCTTTCTTT. This chain joins TRBV5-1 and TRBJ1-1; 7 bases agree with TRBD1. V lost 4 bases, J lost 2 bases, and 11 bases stayed unmatched. Germline V lookup: CDR1 SGHRS, CDR2 YFSETQ. The CDR3 has 16 residues.

This sequence joins TRBV29-1 and TRBJ2-6; D is perhaps TRBD1 (5 bases). This CDR3 spans 18 amino acids. The V end lost 4 bases, the J end lost 0 bases, and 19 bases lay between the germline ends. Germline V lookup: CDR1 SQVTM, CDR2 ANQGSEA. The CDR3 loop reads CSVVVDERGFSGANVLTF. The DNA for the CDR3 is TGCAGCGTTGTTGTGGACGAAAGGGGCTTCTCTGGGGCCAACGTCCTGACTTTC.

The gene calls are TRBV7-9 and TRBJ2-7; the match to TRBD2 covers 11 bases. The CDR3 has 16 amino acids. The V and J ends lost 6 bases and 4 bases, in that order; junction bases with no gene match: 11. Germline loops: CDR1 SEHNR, CDR2 FQNEAQ (reference sequence). CDR3 coding DNA: TGTGCCAGCAGTCCAACGGGACTAGCGGTTGTTTACGAGCAGTACTTC. It codes for CASSPTGLAVVYEQYF.

This clone was observed once. The chain couples TRBV12-3 or TRBV12-4 to TRBJ1-4; D call uncertain. V was shortened by 5 bases and J by 5 bases, with 9 bases between the two germline ends. The CDR3 contains 13 residues. CDR3 amino acids: CASSLTENEKLFF. In nucleotides, the CDR3 is TGTGCCAGCAGTCTTACAGAAAATGAAAAACTGTTTTTT.

V gene TRBV5-1 combines with J gene TRBJ2-7; 8 bases line up with TRBD1. Germline lookup yields CDR1 SGHRS and CDR2 YFSETQ. The CDR3 length is 15 residues. V gave up 0 bases and J gave up 0 bases; unmatched junction bases: 2. CDR3 nucleotides: TGCGCCAGCAGCTTGGGACAGGGGCACTCCTACGAGCAGTACTTC. Residues: CASSLGQGHSYEQYF.

This clone occurred once. The gene calls are TRBV9 and TRBJ1-1, with D possibly TRBD1 on 6 matching bases. V gave up 4 bases and J gave up 4 bases, with 14 bases separating them. The V gene's germline CDR1 is SGDLS and CDR2 YYNGEE. CDR3 size: 14 residues. The CDR3 here is CASSPTGGSTEAFF. Here the CDR3 DNA reads TGTGCCAGCAGCCCGACTGGGGGCAGCACTGAAGCTTTCTTT.

This chain uses TRBV4-1 with TRBJ1-1; D perhaps matches TRBD1 (6 bases). CDR3 length: 14 residues. The germline V gene has CDR1 MGHRA and CDR2 YSYEKL. With 4 bases removed from V and 0 bases from J, the gap between germline ends came to 9 bases. CDR3 sequence reads: CASSPQGMNTEAFF. The DNA for the CDR3 is TGCGCCAGCAGCCCTCAGGGGATGAACACTGAAGCTTTCTTT.

The V call is TRBV10-3, the J call TRBJ1-1; 8 bases agree with TRBD1. The CDR3 contains 14 residues. Per germline, CDR1 ENHRY and CDR2 SYGVKD. J gave up 5 bases and V 6 bases, and 8 bases lay outside the gene matches. CDR3 bases: TGTGCCATCAGCAGGGGGCGAGGGGAGACTGAAGCTTTCTTT. As protein: CAISRGRGETEAFF.

The chain has TRBV3-1 (or the pseudogene TRBV3-2) and TRBJ1-2; D perhaps matches TRBD1 (6 bases). CDR1 LGHDT and CDR2 YNNKEL come from the germline V gene (reference sequence). V lost 5 bases and J 0 bases, leaving 13 bases between the germline ends. This CDR3 is built from 15 residues. The CDR3, as DNA: TGTGCCAGCAGCAGACAGGACGGGTCTAACTATGGCTACACCTTC. This sequence encodes CASSRQDGSNYGYTF.

This chain connects TRBV30 to TRBJ2-7; TRBD1 might be the D (5 bases). The germline V gene has CDR1 GTSNPN and CDR2 SVGIG (reference sequence). The CDR3 totals 14 residues. V gave up 5 bases and J gave up 2 bases, with 16 bases separating them. CDR3 nucleotides: TGTGCCTGGGTGGAAGGACCAGGGACCTACGAGCAGTACTTC. It encodes CAWVEGPGTYEQYF.